This T cell receptor (beta chain) was sequenced during a study of T cell changes during pregnancy in multiple sclerosis. V was pared by 2 bases and J by 7 bases, with 2 bases of the junction left unmatched. The CDR3 is made up of 12 amino acids. Per the germline V gene, CDR1 is LNHDA and CDR2 is SQIVND (reference sequence). Clones were read by immunoSEQ multiplex PCR, and TCRdb kept only the in-frame ones, dropping some. Here the sample spans tens of thousands of clones, around 89% being singletons. The sample consisted of CD8+ T cells from peripheral blood mononuclear cells, taken in the second trimester of pregnancy. The V gene is TRBV19, the J gene TRBJ2-7; TRBD2 matches 7 bases. The clonotype was recovered from a female donor with multiple sclerosis, enrolled in a pregnancy study. Here the CDR3 reads CASSIQGGEQYF. The CDR3 nucleotides read TGTGCCAGTAGTATACAGGGAGGGGAGCAGTACTTC.